This TCR beta chain was identified during a study of radiation and T cells in renal cell carcinoma (dated by TCRdb to 2020 to 2022). In the study overall: The samples were obtained from a clinical trial, where primary renal cell carcinomas were treated with 15 Gy stereotactic body radiation therapy and then removed by nephrectomy 4 weeks afterward. A total of about 4 million unique CDR3 nucleotide sequences, encoding 2.7 million or so unique CDR3 amino acid sequences, were found across all 50 or so samples. In total, 53 samples, comprising 25 or so tumors and about 27 peripheral blood samples, were subjected to TCR beta sequencing.

Findings and caveats that apply to the study as a whole: No pretreatment tumor biopsies were available, so the baseline intratumoral presence of clonotypes could not be determined. Tracking of blood repertoire dynamics stopped at about 27 days after treatment, with no follow-up past that point. Top tumor clonotypes rose in blood from baseline to 2 weeks post-radiation, then contracted by 4 weeks, suggesting transient expansion of tumor-resident clones. Effects of radiation dose or scheduling on the TCR repertoire could not be addressed with the single-armed trial design.

In light of the paper, this sample's time point label describes: blood 2 weeks post-SBRT. The label giving this sample's treatment or condition can be read as: 15 Gy SBRT to primary tumor, nephrectomy 4 weeks later. Serial peripheral blood from radiation-treated patients was sampled at baseline, 2 weeks and 4 weeks after SBRT to track tumor-enriched clonotypes. Every patient's renal cell carcinoma showed clear cell pathology. Genomic DNA for TCR sequencing was prepared using the QIAamp DNA Blood Mini Kit (Qiagen). The analyses included just those samples that passed every quality control check. From cysteine to phenylalanine, the CDR3 is 13 amino acids long. Kept here is only the CDR3 DNA, which spans 39 bases and is read in frame from base 1. V and J are truncated by 4 bases and 5 bases respectively, leaving an intervening sequence of 10 bases. Via the germline V gene, CDR1 is SGDLS and CDR2 YYNGEE.

The immunoSEQ kit was used, according to the manufacturer's recommendations, to generate TCR beta libraries from genomic DNA. To prepare the libraries, a first multiplex PCR with proprietary primers was run, followed by a second PCR that added unique barcodes, and a bead cleanup was done after each round. A positive control reaction and a negative control reaction, both provided in the kit, were run with every batch of samples. The final libraries underwent checking on an Agilent 4200 TapeStation D1000 ScreenTape, volumetric pooling, and quantification by qPCR. Sequencing was performed on an Illumina NextSeq500 with a MidOutput 150-cycle cartridge, and 156 Read1 and 15 Index1 cycles were run with kit custom primers. The pooled library was loaded at approximately 1 pM, with a roughly 20% PhiX control spiked in. The paper's processing steps were these. Vendor-processed data were analyzed in R, with a clonotype defined as all T cells sharing the same CDR3 nucleotide sequence. In the clone abundance analyses, frequencies in each sample were normalized to that sample's 10,000 most abundant clones. Before analysis, public T cell clones were removed, and these numbered fewer than five per sample on average. Tumor-enriched and baseline blood-enriched clonotypes were defined by at least a 32-fold difference in abundance between compartments. A beta-binomial differential abundance model was applied to find clonotypes that expanded or contracted between blood time points. The Baroni-Urbani and Buser coefficient was used to measure tumor-blood repertoire similarity, and groups were compared with two-tailed Wilcoxon tests in R. TCRdb mirrors the immuneACCESS table, restricted to in-frame sequences. Some clones are absent from its copies; in checked studies, under half trace to an unresolved V gene, and the reason for the others is unknown. The V and J calls and clone size come from that table; D and trimming were worked out from the DNA. Recorded for this sample are just over 150,000 clones; roughly 87% of them occurred a single time. The ten top clones hold under 15% of the sample.

This clone has only one observation. What antigen it recognizes has not been identified. Base qualities are missing; no much larger clone stands one base away. This sequence originates from a woman in her 50s with renal cell carcinoma. The chain is encoded by TRBV9 joined to TRBJ1-5, with the D gene too uncertain to name. Sequenced here: blood, sampled from a patient whose treatment included radiotherapy and nephrectomy. The CDR3: CASSPENDQPQHF. Here is the DNA: TGTGCCAGCAGCCCAGAGAACGATCAGCCCCAGCATTTT.